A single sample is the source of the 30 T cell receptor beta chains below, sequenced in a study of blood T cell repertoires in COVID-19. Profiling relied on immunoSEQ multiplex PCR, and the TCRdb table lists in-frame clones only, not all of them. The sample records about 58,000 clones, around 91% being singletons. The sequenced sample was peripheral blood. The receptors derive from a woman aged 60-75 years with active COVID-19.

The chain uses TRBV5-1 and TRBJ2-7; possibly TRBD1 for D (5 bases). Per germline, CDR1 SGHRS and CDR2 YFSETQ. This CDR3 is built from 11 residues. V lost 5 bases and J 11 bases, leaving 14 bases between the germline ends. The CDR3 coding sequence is TGCGCCAGCAGAGGTCCCGACAGCGAGTACTTC. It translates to CASRGPDSEYF.

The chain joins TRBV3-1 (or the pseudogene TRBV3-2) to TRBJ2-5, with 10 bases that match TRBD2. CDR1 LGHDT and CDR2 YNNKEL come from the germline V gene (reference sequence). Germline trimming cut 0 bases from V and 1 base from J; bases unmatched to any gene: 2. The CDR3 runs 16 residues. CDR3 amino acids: CASSQELAGFQETQYF. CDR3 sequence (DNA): TGTGCCAGCAGCCAAGAACTAGCGGGATTCCAAGAGACCCAGTACTTC.

CDR3 in DNA: TGTGCCAGCAGTTCACAGTCCTATGGCTACACCTTC. It codes for CASSSQSYGYTF. The chain recombines TRBV28 with TRBJ1-2; D is undetermined. V lost 4 bases and J 4 bases, leaving 7 bases between the germline ends. This CDR3 comprises 12 residues. Per the germline V gene, CDR1 is MDHEN and CDR2 is SYDVKM.

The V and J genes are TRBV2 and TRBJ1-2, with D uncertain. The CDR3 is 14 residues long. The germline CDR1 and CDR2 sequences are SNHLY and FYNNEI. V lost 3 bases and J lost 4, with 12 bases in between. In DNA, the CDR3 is TGTGCCAGCAGTGATGTTTTTCAGGCCTATGGCTACACCTTC. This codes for CASSDVFQAYGYTF. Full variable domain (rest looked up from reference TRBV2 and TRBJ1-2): EPEVTQTPSHQVTQMGQEVILRCVPISNHLYFYWYRQILGQKVEFLVSFYNNEISEKSEIFDDQFSVERPDGSNFTLKIRSTKLEDSAMYFCASSDVFQAYGYTFGSGTRLTVV.

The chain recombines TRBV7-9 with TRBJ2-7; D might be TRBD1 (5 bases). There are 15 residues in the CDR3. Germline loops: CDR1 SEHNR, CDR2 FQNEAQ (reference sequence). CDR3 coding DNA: TGTGCTACAACCCCTATACAGGTGACGACTTACGAGCAGTACTTC. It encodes CATTPIQVTTYEQYF.

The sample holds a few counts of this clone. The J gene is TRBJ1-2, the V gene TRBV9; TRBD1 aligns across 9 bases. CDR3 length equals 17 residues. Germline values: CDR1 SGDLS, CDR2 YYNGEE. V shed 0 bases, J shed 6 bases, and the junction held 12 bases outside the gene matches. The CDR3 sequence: CASSVGTGDPTDDGYTF. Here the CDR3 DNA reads TGTGCCAGCAGCGTAGGGACAGGGGACCCAACTGACGATGGCTACACCTTC.

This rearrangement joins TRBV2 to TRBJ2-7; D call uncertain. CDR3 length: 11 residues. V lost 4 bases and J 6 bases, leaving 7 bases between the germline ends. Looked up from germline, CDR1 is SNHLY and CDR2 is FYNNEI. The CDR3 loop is CASSVGLEQYF. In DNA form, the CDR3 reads TGTGCCAGCAGTGTGGGCCTCGAGCAGTACTTC.

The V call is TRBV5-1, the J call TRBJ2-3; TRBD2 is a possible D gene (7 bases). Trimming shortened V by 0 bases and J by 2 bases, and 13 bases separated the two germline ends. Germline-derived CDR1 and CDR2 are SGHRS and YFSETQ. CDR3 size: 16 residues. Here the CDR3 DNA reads TGCGCCAGCAGCTTGGTGGCGGGGGCGATCACAGATACGCAGTATTTT. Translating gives CASSLVAGAITDTQYF. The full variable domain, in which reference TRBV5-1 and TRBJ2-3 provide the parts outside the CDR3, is KAGVTQTPRYLIKTRGQQVTLSCSPISGHRSVSWYQQTPGQGLQFLFEYFSETQRNKGNFPGRFSGRQFSNSRSEMNVSTLELGDSALYLCASSLVAGAITDTQYFGPGTRLTVL.

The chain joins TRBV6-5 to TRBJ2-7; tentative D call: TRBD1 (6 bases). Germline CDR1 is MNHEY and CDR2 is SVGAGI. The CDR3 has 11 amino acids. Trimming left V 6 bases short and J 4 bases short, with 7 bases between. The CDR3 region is CASRGGYEQYF. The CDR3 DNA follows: TGTGCCAGCAGAGGGGGTTACGAGCAGTACTTC.

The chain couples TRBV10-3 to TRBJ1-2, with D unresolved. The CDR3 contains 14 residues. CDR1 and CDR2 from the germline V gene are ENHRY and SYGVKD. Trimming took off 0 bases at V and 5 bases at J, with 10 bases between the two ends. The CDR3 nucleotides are TGTGCCATCAGTGAGTCCGGCAGGACTTATGGCTACACCTTC. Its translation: CAISESGRTYGYTF.

As DNA, the CDR3 is TGTGCCAGCAGCGCCTCGGGTCTGAGAGGCTACACCTTC. Encoded protein: CASSASGLRGYTF. The V call is TRBV9, the J call TRBJ1-2; D remains unclear. The CDR3 has 13 amino acids. V was trimmed by 3 bases and J by 8 bases, leaving 14 bases between them. Germline V CDR1 and CDR2: SGDLS, YYNGEE. The full variable domain, rest sourced from reference TRBV9 and TRBJ1-2, is DSGVTQTPKHLITATGQRVTLRCSPRSGDLSVYWYQQSLDQGLQFLIQYYNGEERAKGNILERFSAQQFPDLHSELNLSSLELGDSALYFCASSASGLRGYTFGSGTRLTVV.

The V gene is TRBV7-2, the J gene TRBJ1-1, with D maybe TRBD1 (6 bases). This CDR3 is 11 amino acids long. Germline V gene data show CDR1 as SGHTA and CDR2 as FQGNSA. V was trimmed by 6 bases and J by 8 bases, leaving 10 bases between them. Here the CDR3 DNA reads TGTGCCAGCAGTCGGACAGACGAAGCTTTCTTT. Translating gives CASSRTDEAFF.

CDR3 amino acids: CASSLGGGATQPQHF. Here the CDR3 DNA reads TGTGCCAGCAGCTTAGGGGGGGGCGCGACGCAGCCCCAGCATTTT. The V call is TRBV7-2, the J call TRBJ1-5, with D perhaps matching TRBD1 (6 bases). The CDR3 contains 15 residues. Germline-derived CDR1 and CDR2 are SGHTA and FQGNSA. V lost 1 base, J lost 7 bases, and 14 bases lay in between. The full variable domain, in which reference TRBV7-2 and TRBJ1-5 provide the parts outside the CDR3, is GAGVSQSPSNKVTEKGKDVELRCDPISGHTALYWYRQSLGQGLEFLIYFQGNSAPDKSGLPSDRFSAERTGGSVSTLTIQRTQQEDSAVYLCASSLGGGATQPQHFGDGTRLSIL.

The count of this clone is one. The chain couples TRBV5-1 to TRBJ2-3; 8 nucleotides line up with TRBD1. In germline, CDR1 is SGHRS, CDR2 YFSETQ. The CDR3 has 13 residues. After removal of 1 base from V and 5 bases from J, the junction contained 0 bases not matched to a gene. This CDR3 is CASSLTGGDTQYF. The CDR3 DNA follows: TGCGCCAGCAGCTTGACAGGGGGAGATACGCAGTATTTT.

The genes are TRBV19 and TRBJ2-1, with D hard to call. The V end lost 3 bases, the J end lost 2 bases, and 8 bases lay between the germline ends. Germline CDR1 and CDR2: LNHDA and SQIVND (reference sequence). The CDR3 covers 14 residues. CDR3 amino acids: CASSISLAYNEQFF. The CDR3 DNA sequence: TGTGCCAGTAGTATTAGTCTTGCCTACAATGAGCAGTTCTTC.

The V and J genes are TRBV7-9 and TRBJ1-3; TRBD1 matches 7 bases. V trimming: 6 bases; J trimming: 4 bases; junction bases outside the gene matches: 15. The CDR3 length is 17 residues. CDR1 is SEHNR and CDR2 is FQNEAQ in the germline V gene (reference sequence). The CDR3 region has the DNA TGTGCCAGCAGTTTAAGACGGGACAGAGGGGCCGGAAACACCATATATTTT. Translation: CASSLRRDRGAGNTIYF.

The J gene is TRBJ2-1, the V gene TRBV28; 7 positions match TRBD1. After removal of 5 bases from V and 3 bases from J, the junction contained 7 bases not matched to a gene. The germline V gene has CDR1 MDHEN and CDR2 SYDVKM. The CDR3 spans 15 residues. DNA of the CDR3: TGTGCCAGCAGTCGCACAGGGGCCCGCTACAATGAGCAGTTCTTC. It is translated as CASSRTGARYNEQFF.

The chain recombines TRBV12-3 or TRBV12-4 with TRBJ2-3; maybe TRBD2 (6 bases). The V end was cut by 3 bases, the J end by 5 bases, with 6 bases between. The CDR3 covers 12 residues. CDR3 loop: CASSLGGDTQYF. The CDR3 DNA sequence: TGTGCCAGCAGTTTGGGGGGAGATACGCAGTATTTT.

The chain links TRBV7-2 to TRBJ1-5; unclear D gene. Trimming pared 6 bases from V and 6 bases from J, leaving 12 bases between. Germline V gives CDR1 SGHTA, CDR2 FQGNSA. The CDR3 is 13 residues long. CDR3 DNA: TGTGCCAGCAGTTCCATGCGCCTTCAGCCCCAGCATTTT. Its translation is CASSSMRLQPQHF.

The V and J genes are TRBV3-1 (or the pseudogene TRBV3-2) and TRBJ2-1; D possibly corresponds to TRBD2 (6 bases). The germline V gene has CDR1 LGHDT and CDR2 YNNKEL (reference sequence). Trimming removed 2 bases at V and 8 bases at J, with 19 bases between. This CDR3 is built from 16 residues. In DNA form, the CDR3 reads TGTGCCAGCAGCCAATGGGGGACTGGGGTGGTGGATGAGCAGTTCTTC. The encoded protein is CASSQWGTGVVDEQFF.

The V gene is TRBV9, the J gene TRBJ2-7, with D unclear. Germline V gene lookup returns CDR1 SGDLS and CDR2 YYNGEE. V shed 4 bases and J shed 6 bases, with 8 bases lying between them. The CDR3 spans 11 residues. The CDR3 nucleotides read TGTGCCAGCAGCCCTCTCGGCGAGCAGTACTTC. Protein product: CASSPLGEQYF.

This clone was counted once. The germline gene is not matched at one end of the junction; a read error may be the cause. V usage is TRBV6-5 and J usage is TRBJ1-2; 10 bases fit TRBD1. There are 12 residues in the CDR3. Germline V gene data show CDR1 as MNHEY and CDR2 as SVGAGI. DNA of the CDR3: TGTGCCAGCAGTTACTCCCGGGACAGGGGAATCTTC. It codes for CASSYSRDRGIF.

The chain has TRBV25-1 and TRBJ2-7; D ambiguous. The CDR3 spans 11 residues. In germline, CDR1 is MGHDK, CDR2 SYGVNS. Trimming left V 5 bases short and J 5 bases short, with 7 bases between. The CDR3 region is CASSTYDEQYF. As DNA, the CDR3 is TGTGCCAGCAGTACCTACGACGAGCAGTACTTC.

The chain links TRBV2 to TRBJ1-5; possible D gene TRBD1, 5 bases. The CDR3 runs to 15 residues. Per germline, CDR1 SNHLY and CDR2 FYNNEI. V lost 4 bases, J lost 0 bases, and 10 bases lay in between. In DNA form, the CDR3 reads TGTGCCAGCAGTGGGGCAGGGTATAGCAATCAGCCCCAGCATTTT. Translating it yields CASSGAGYSNQPQHF.

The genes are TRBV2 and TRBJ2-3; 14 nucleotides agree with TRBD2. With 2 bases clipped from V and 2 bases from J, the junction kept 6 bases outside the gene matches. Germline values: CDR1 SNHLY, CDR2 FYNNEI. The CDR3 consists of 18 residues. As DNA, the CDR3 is TGTGCCAGCAGTGAACTCCGGACTAGCGGGGGGCCCACAGATACGCAGTATTTT. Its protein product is CASSELRTSGGPTDTQYF.

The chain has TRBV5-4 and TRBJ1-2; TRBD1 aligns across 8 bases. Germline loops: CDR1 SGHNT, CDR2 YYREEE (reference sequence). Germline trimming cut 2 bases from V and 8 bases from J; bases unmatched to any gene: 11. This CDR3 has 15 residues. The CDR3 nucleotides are TGTGCCAGCAGCTTAGCTGGACAGGGAGTACACGGCTACACCTTC. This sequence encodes CASSLAGQGVHGYTF.

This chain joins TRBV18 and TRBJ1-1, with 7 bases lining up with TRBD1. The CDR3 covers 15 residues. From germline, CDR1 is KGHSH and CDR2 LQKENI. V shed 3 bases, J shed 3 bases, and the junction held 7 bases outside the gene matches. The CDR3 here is CASSPGGGAYTEAFF. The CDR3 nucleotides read TGTGCCAGCTCACCTGGAGGGGGCGCGTACACTGAAGCTTTCTTT.

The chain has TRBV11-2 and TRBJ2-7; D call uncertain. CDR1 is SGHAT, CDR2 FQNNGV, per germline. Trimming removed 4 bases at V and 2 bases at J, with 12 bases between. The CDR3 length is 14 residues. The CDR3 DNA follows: TGTGCCAGCAGCTCCGTCGTCAAGCCCTACGAGCAGTACTTC. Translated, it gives CASSSVVKPYEQYF.

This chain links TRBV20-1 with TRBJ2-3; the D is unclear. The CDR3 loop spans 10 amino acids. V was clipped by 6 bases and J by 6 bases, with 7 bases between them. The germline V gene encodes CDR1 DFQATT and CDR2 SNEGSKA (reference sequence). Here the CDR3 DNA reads TGCAGTGCCGCTAGGGATACGCAGTATTTT. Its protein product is CSAARDTQYF.

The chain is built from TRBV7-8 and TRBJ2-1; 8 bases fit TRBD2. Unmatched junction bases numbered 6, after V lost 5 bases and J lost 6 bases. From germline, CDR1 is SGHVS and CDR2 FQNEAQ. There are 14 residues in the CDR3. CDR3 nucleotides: TGTGCCAGCAGCGGCTCGGGAGGGACCAATGAGCAGTTCTTC. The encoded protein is CASSGSGGTNEQFF.